The subject of this entry is one TCR beta chain. Its specificity is unknown. The CDR3 spans 13 residues. Germline CDR1 reads ENHRY; CDR2 reads SYGVKD. Germline trimming cut 5 bases from V and 5 bases from J; bases unmatched to any gene: 6. This sample stems from a study of post-analysis software for immune sequencing data. Study in general: Multiple sclerosis in the patients followed relapsing-remitting, secondary progressive and progressive-relapsing courses. General study points: The normalized Chao1 diversity of multiple sclerosis patients was significantly lower than that of controls. Same-batch samples co-clustered strongly by F measure. Five TRBV segments appeared more often in patients than in controls, and TRBV5-6, TRBV5-1 and TRBV20-1 were among these.

Researchers reported that TCR beta cDNA libraries carried unique molecular identifiers. From 1 to 10 million T cells, about 500,000 cDNA molecules were obtained. Each CDR3 protein gets one entry after TCRdb re-called the PCR reads with MiXCR. The repertoire holds roughly 620,000 distinct CDR3 sequences, roughly 47% seen once, with under 2% in the top ten. The chain recombines TRBV10-3 with TRBJ2-7; 7 nucleotides line up with TRBD1. This receptor was identified in a girl aged 10 to 17 with multiple sclerosis. The specimen was blood. CDR3 region: CAISPTDRDEQYF. Written as DNA, the CDR3 is TGTGCCATCAGTCCAACAGACAGGGACGAGCAGTACTTC.